This T cell receptor beta chain was identified during a study of molecular identifiers for immune sequencing clone quantification. The naive CD8 libraries originated from between roughly 20,000 and 1,000,000 sorted cells and drew on 10%, 30% or 50% RNA. As CD8+CD4-CCR7+CD45RA+ cells, naive CD8 T cells were sorted. CDR1 SEHNR and CDR2 FQNEAQ come from the germline V gene (reference sequence). The CDR3 runs 15 residues. V was clipped by 4 bases and J by 4 bases; unmatched bases: 4. Listed TCR primers and previously described methods were used for bulk TCR libraries. One entry per CDR3 protein results from TCRdb running MiXCR on the PCR reads. The sample consists of around 460,000 distinct CDR3 sequences, about a fifth of them appearing once. This clonotype has just a few counts.

This receptor was identified in a human donor in good health. Some libraries in this study had Jurkat cell RNA spiked in. J is TRBJ2-5 and V is TRBV7-9; 12 positions agree with TRBD1. Material for sequencing was naive CD8+ T cells from blood, with Jurkat cell RNA spiked in. Subset indicated: FACS-sorted CD8+CD4-CCR7+CD45RA+ naive T cells. CDR3 in amino acids: CASSWGQGAVETQYF. The CDR3 DNA reads as TGTGCCAGCAGCTGGGGACAGGGGGCTGTAGAGACCCAGTACTTC.